This T cell receptor (beta chain) was observed in a study of CD8 T cells in ankylosing spondylitis. A word on this clonotype: Its antigen is as yet unknown.

Per the germline V gene, CDR1 is SGDLS and CDR2 is YYNGEE. The CDR3 contains 14 residues. V lost 2 bases to trimming and J lost 1 base; unmatched junction nucleotides: 1. Overall study findings and caveats: In peripheral blood, disease-linked CD8+ clones occurred at relatively low frequencies.

TCRdb re-analysed the 5' RACE reads in MiXCR, keeping a single row per CDR3 protein. The sample lists under 250,000 distinct CDR3 sequences; roughly 26% were seen once. The rearrangement uses TRBV9 and TRBJ1-2; 8 bases fit TRBD1. The sequencing input was blood, either unsorted or a sorted T cell fraction (not recorded which). This sequence originates from a male donor with ankylosing spondylitis or in good health (not recorded which). CDR3 in DNA: TGTGCCAGCAGCGTGGGACAGGATAACTATGGCTACACCTTC. Protein product: CASSVGQDNYGYTF.